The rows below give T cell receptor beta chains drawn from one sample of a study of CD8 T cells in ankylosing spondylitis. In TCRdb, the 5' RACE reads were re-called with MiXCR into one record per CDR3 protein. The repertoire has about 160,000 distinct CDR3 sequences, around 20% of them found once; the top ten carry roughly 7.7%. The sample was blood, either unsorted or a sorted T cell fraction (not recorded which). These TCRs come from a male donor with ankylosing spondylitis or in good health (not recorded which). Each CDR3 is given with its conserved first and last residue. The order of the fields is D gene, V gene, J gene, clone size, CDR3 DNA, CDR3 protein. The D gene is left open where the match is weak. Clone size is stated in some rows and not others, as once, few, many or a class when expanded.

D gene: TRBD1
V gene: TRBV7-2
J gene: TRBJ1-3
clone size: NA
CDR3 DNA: TGTGCCAGCAGCAGGGGACAGGTCCGCTCTGGAAACACCATATATTTT
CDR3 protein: CASSRGQVRSGNTIYF

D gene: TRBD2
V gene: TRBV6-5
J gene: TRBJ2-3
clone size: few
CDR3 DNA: TGTGCCAGCAGTTACGGGTTAGCGGGGCTTTTGGATACGCAGTATTTT
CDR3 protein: CASSYGLAGLLDTQYF

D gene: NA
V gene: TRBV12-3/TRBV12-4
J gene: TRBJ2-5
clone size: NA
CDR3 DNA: TGTGCCAGCAGTCTAAGTCTTTGGTACCAAGAGACCCAGTACTTC
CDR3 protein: CASSLSLWYQETQYF

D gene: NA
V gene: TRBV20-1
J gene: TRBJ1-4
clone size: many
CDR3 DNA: TGCAGTGCTAGAGCCCCCGGCTCCAATGAAAAACTGTTTTTT
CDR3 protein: CSARAPGSNEKLFF

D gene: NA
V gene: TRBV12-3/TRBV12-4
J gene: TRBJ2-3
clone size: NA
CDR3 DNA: TGTGCCAGCAGTTTCAGCGGTATAGATACGCAGTATTTT
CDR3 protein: CASSFSGIDTQYF

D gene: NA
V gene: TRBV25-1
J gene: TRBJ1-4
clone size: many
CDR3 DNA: TGTGCCAGCGCGGATCCAGGGATGCCTAATGAAAAACTGTTTTTT
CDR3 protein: CASADPGMPNEKLFF

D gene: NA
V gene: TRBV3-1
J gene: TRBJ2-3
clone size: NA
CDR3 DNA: TGTGCCAGCAGCCAAATCACAGATACGCAGTATTTT
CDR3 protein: CASSQITDTQYF

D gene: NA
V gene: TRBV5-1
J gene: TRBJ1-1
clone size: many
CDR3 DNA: TGCACCTCCGCACCGGAATTGGGGGAGACTGAAGCTTTCTTT
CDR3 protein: CTSAPELGETEAFF

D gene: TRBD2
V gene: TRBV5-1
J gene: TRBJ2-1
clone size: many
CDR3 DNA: TGCGCCAGCAGCTTGGCGGGAGGCTTCAGGAATGAGCAGTTCTTC
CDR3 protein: CASSLAGGFRNEQFF

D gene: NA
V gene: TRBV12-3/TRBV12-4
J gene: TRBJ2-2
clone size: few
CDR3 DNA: TGTGCCAGCAGCGCAGGGGAGGGTGTCGCCGGGGAGCTGTTTTTT
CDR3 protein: CASSAGEGVAGELFF

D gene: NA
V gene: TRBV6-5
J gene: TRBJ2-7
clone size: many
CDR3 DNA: TGTGCCAGCAGAAATAGACAGGACGAGCAGTACTTC
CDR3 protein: CASRNRQDEQYF

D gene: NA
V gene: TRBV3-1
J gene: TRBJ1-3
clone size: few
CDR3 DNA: TGTGCCAGCAGCCAAGCAGTCCTCTCTGGAAACACCATATATTTT
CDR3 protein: CASSQAVLSGNTIYF

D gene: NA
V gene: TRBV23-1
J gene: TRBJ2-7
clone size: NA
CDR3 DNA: TGCGCCAGCAGTCATTCTACAGAAGCCTACGAGCAGTACTTC
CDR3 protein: CASSHSTEAYEQYF

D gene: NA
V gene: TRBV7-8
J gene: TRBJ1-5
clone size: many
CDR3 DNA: TGTGCCAGCAGCTTATCCGGGGCTCAGCCCCAGCATTTT
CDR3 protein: CASSLSGAQPQHF

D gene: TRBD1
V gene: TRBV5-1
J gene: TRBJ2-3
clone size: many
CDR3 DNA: TGCGCCAGCAGCTACGACAGGGACACAGATACGCAGTATTTT
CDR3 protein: CASSYDRDTDTQYF

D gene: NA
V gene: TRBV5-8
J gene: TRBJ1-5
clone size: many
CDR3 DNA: TGTGCCAGCAGCCCTGGGACGCTAAGCAATCAGCCCCAGCATTTT
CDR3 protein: CASSPGTLSNQPQHF

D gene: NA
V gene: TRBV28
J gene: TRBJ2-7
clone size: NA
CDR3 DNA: TGTGCCAGCAGCCTGTTCGATGGCGAGCAGTACTTC
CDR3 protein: CASSLFDGEQYF

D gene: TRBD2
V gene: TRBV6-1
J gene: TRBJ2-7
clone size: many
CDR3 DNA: TGTGCCAGCAGTGAACTCACTAGCGGGAGAACCTACGAGCAGTACTTC
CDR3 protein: CASSELTSGRTYEQYF

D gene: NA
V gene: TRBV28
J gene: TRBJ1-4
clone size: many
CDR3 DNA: TGTGCCAGCACCCGTGGGTGGGGTGATGAAAAACTGTTTTTT
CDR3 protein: CASTRGWGDEKLFF

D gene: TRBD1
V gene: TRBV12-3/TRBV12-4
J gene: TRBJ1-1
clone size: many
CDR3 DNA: TGTGCCAGCAGCCGACAGGGGTTGAACACTGAAGCTTTCTTT
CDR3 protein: CASSRQGLNTEAFF

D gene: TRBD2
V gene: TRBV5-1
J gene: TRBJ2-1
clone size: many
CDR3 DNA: TGCGCCAGCAGCTTGCCCGAATCAAGGACTAGCGGGGACTCCTACAATGAGCAGTTCTTC
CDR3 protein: CASSLPESRTSGDSYNEQFF

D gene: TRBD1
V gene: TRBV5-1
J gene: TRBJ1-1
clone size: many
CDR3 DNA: TGCGCCAGCAGCCTTGGGACAGGGAACACTGAAGCTTTCTTT
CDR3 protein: CASSLGTGNTEAFF

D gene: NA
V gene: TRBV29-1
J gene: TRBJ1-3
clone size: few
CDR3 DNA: TGCAGCGTTGATGGAGGGTTGGGAAACACCATATATTTT
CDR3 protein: CSVDGGLGNTIYF

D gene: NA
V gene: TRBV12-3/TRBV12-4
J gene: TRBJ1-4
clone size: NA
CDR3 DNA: TGTGCCAGCAGTTGGGGAACAACTAATGAAAAACTGTTTTTT
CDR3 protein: CASSWGTTNEKLFF

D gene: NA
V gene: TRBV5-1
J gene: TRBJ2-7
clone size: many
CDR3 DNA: TGCGCCAGCAGCCCGCAACCGGGGCCGTCCTACGAGCAGTACTTC
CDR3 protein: CASSPQPGPSYEQYF

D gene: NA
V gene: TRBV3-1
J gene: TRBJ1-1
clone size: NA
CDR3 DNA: TGTGCCAGCAGCCCAGGAAAGGGGACGAAGGGCACTGAAGCTTTCTTT
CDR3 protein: CASSPGKGTKGTEAFF

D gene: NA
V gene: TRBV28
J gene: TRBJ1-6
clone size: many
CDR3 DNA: TGTGCCAGCAGGGACAGCTCTAATTCACCCCTCCACTTT
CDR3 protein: CASRDSSNSPLHF

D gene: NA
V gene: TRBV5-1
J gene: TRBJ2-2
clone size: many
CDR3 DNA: TGCGCCAGCAGCTGGGGGGTGGGACGGATGAACACCGGGGAGCTGTTTTTT
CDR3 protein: CASSWGVGRMNTGELFF

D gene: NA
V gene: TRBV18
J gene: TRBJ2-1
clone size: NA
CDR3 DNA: TGTGCCAGCTCCCGCCGGGACGGATACAATGAGCAGTTCTTC
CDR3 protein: CASSRRDGYNEQFF

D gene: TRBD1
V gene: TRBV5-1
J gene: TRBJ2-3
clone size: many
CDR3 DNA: TGCGCCAGCAGCTTGGAGGCAGGGGGACCAGATACGCAGTATTTT
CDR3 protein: CASSLEAGGPDTQYF

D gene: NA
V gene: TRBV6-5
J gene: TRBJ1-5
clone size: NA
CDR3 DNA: TGTGCCAGCAGTTACCCAGGAGGGGTAATCAGCAATCAGCCCCAGCATTTT
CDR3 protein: CASSYPGGVISNQPQHF

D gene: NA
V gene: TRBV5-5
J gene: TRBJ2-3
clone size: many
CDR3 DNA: TGTGCCAGCAGCCCGCTACCCCTGGGCACAGATACGCAGTATTTT
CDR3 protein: CASSPLPLGTDTQYF

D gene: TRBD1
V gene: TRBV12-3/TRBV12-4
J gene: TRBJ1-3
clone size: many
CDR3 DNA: TGTGCCAGCACCCGACAGGGAAGCAACACCATATATTTT
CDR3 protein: CASTRQGSNTIYF

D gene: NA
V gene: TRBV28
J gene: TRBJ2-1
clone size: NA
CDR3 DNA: TGTGCCAGCAGTTTGGGATTTTCGATTCCCTACAATGAGCAGTTCTTC
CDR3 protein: CASSLGFSIPYNEQFF

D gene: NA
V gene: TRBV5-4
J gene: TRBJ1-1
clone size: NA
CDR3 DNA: TGTGCCAGCAGCTTGACTCTGCGAAACACTGAAGCTTTCTTT
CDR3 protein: CASSLTLRNTEAFF

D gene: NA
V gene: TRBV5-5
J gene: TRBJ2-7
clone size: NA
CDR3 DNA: TGTGCCAGCAGCTTGCAAATTGAATACTACGAGCAGTACTTC
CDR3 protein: CASSLQIEYYEQYF

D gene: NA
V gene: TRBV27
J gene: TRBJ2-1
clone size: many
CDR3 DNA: TGTGCCATAGCCCCACCGGGACTCAACTACAATGAGCAGTTCTTC
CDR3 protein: CAIAPPGLNYNEQFF

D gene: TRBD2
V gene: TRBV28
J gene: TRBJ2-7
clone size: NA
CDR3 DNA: TGTGCCAGCGGCATCACCCCTAGCGGGGCCTACGAGCAGTACTTC
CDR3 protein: CASGITPSGAYEQYF

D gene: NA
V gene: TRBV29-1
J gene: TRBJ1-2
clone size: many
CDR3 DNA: TGCAGCGCCCGAGGGGTCTATGGCTACACCTTC
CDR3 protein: CSARGVYGYTF

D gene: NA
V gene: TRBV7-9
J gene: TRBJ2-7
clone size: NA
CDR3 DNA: TGTGCCAGCAGCCACCGGGACTCATATTCCTACGAGCAGTACTTC
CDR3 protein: CASSHRDSYSYEQYF

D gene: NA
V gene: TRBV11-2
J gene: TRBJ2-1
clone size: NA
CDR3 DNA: TGTGCCAGCAGCGGCCAGAGCTCCTACAATGAGCAGTTCTTC
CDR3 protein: CASSGQSSYNEQFF

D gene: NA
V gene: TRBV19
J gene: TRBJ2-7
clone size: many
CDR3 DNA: TGTGCCAGTAGTATTCGCCAGGACTCCTACGAGCAGTACTTC
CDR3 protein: CASSIRQDSYEQYF

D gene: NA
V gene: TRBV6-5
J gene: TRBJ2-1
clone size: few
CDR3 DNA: TGTGCCAGTGCTATCAATGAGCAGTTCTTC
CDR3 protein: CASAINEQFF

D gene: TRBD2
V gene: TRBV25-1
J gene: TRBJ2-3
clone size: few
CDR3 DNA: TGTGCCAGCAGCCGTACAGCGGGAGTGGATACGCAGTATTTT
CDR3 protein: CASSRTAGVDTQYF

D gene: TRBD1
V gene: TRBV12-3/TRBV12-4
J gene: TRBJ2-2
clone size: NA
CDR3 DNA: TGTGCCAGCAGTTCCCGGACAGGGGGTGTTTCCGGGGAGCTGTTTTTT
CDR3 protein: CASSSRTGGVSGELFF

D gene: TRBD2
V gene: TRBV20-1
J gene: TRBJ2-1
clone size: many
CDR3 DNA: TGCAGTGCTTGGCGCGGCGGGAGGGACTACAATGAGCAGTTCTTC
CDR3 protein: CSAWRGGRDYNEQFF

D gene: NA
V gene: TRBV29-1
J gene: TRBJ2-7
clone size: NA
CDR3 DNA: TGCAGCGTTGGGAGGGTCCTGCTCGTTACCTACGAGCAGTACTTC
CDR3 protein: CSVGRVLLVTYEQYF

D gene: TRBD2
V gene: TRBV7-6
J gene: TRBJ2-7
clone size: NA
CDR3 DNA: TGTGCCAGCAGCTGGTCCGGGACTAGCGACCTCCGCGAGCAGTACTTC
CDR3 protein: CASSWSGTSDLREQYF

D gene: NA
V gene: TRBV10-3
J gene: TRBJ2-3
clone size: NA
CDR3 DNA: TGTGCCATCAGTCGCGAGAGGACAGATACGCAGTATTTT
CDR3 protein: CAISRERTDTQYF

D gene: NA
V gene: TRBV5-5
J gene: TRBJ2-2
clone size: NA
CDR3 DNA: TGTGCCAGCCATATGCAGGGTTACGGGGAGCTGTTTTTT
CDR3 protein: CASHMQGYGELFF

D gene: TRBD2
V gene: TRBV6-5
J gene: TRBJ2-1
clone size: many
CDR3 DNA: TGTGCCAGCATTTCGTTGACTAGCGGGAGGAACAATGAGCAGTTCTTC
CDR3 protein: CASISLTSGRNNEQFF

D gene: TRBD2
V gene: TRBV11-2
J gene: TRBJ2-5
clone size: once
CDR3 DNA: TGTGCCAGTAGCTTTGGCGCTAGCGGACAAGAGACCCAGCACTTC
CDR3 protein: CASSFGASGQETQHF

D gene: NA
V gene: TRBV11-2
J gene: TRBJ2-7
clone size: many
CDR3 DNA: TGTGCCAGCAGCTTAACGTTTACCTTCTACGAGCAGTACTTC
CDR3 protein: CASSLTFTFYEQYF

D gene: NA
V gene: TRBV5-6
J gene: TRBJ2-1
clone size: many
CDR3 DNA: TGTGCCAGCAGAGTCGGGACCGATAACTACAATGAGCAGTTCTTC
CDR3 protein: CASRVGTDNYNEQFF